The present T cell receptor (beta chain) was sequenced within a study of T-cell reconstitution after alpha-beta-depleted transplantation in children. Preparation of the TCRbeta library involved a method that used unique molecular identifiers. In TCRdb, the PCR reads were re-called with MiXCR into one record per CDR3 protein. The sample consists of approximately 150,000 distinct CDR3 sequences, 7.5% to 9% of them appearing once. Germline trimming cut 4 bases from V and 10 bases from J; bases unmatched to any gene: 7. This CDR3 has 14 amino acids. Germline assignment: CDR1 SGHRS and CDR2 YFSETQ. This clonotype appeared many times. Its antigen is currently unknown. Study-level points and caveats: Several hundred expanded graft clones reportedly supplied alpha-beta T cells about two months after transplant. After one year, T-cell counts and TCRbeta diversity mostly came from new T cells. The high TCRbeta diversity at day 60 in some patients came from surviving recipient T cells and thymic progenitors.

The V and J genes are TRBV5-1 and TRBJ1-6; 8 bases match TRBD1. This TCR was sampled from a female patient aged 2-10 years who had a stem cell transplant for congenital amegakaryocytic thrombocytopenia, so the T cells may come from the graft donor. The sample in question was PBMCs, mostly from graft donor cells, obtained 180 days after TCRalphabeta/CD19-depleted stem cell transplant. Written as DNA, the CDR3 is TGCGCCAGCAGCATCCGACAGGGGAACTCACCCCTCCACTTT. This encodes CASSIRQGNSPLHF.